These 7 T cell receptor beta chains share one sample of origin, sequenced in a study of T-cell memory formation after mild COVID-19. TCRdb re-analysed the 5' RACE reads in MiXCR, keeping a single row per CDR3 protein. The table lists more than 250,000 distinct CDR3 sequences, 16% of them singletons. The specimen sequenced was PBMCs or a T cell subset sorted from them (not recorded which). The source of these receptors is a man between 18 and 29 years old who had mild COVID-19 (a few samples of this study predate the infection). Cell type and time point are not known.

The chain combines TRBV27 with TRBJ2-3, with D perhaps TRBD1 (5 bases). The CDR3 runs 13 residues. With 5 bases removed from V and 6 bases from J, the gap between germline ends came to 12 bases. Per the germline V gene, CDR1 is MNHEY and CDR2 is SMNVEV (reference sequence). The CDR3 DNA follows: TGTGCCAGCAGTAGTCAGGGTGGGGATACGCAGTATTTT. It codes for CASSSQGGDTQYF.

This chain's CDR3 is CASSLPRGQGNEQFF. As DNA, the CDR3 is TGTGCCAGCAGCTTGCCCCGGGGGCAAGGGAATGAGCAGTTCTTC. The chain couples TRBV5-4 to TRBJ2-1; D possibly matches TRBD1 or TRBD2 (6 bases each). Between the trimmed V and J ends, which lost 1 base and 7 bases, there was a span of 15 bases. The CDR3 consists of 15 residues. Per germline, CDR1 SGHNT and CDR2 YYREEE (reference sequence). Full variable domain (missing parts from reference TRBV5-4 and TRBJ2-1): ETGVTQSPTHLIKTRGQQVTLRCSSQSGHNTVSWYQQALGQGPQFIFQYYREEENGRGNFPPRFSGLQFPNYSSELNVNALELDDSALYLCASSLPRGQGNEQFFGPGTRLTVL.

This rearrangement joins TRBV7-2 to TRBJ1-2; TRBD1 aligns across 11 bases. V dropped 6 bases and J dropped 1; count of bases not matched to a gene: 7. Germline V gene sequence: CDR1 SGHTA, CDR2 FQGNSA. This CDR3 spans 16 amino acids. CDR3 loop: CASSLDRGRINYGYTF. DNA of the CDR3: TGTGCCAGCAGTCTGGACAGGGGGCGGATTAACTATGGCTACACCTTC.

V is TRBV5-1 and J is TRBJ1-2; 8 bases match TRBD1. Germline trimming cut 4 bases from V and 5 bases from J; bases unmatched to any gene: 4. Per germline, CDR1 SGHRS and CDR2 YFSETQ. This CDR3 is built from 13 residues. In DNA form, the CDR3 reads TGCGCCAGCAGCGCGGACAGGGAATATGGCTACACCTTC. Amino acids: CASSADREYGYTF.

This clonotype was recorded many times. V gene TRBV7-2 combines with J gene TRBJ1-5, with D unclear. Per the germline V gene, CDR1 is SGHTA and CDR2 is FQGNSA. V was shortened by 3 bases and J by 2 bases, with 11 bases between the two germline ends. The CDR3 totals 15 residues. The CDR3 loop reads CASSFGSRGNQPQHF. The DNA for the CDR3 is TGTGCCAGCAGCTTTGGTAGTCGGGGCAATCAGCCCCAGCATTTT.

This clonotype occurred a few times. The rearrangement links TRBV7-2 to TRBJ1-1, with D unclear. V lost 5 bases and J 1 base, leaving 14 bases between the germline ends. CDR3 length: 15 amino acids. Germline CDR1 is SGHTA and CDR2 is FQGNSA. CDR3 bases: TGTGCCAGCAGCGGCACCGGGCTCACGAACACTGAAGCTTTCTTT. Translating it yields CASSGTGLTNTEAFF.

J is TRBJ1-1 and V is TRBV7-9; D gene unclear. Germline V gene lookup returns CDR1 SEHNR and CDR2 FQNEAQ (reference sequence). The V gene lost 3 bases and the J gene lost 0 bases, with 5 bases spanning the gap. This CDR3 has 13 residues. The CDR3 spells CASSFLLNTEAFF. The DNA of the CDR3 is TGTGCCAGCAGCTTTCTTTTGAACACTGAAGCTTTCTTT.